The 17 T cell receptor beta chains reported below all come from one sample, sequenced in a study of identical twins. TCRdb ran MiXCR on the 5' RACE reads and lists one entry per CDR3 protein. The sample consists of roughly 350,000 distinct CDR3 sequences, about 9% of them appearing once. The sample taken for sequencing was naive T cells sorted from blood. All receptors derive from a woman between 45 and 60 years old in good health.

At least ten counts were recorded for this clonotype. The J gene is TRBJ2-1, the V gene TRBV4-1; D possibly corresponds to TRBD2 (6 bases). This CDR3 is built from 18 residues. CDR1 is MGHRA and CDR2 is YSYEKL in the germline V gene. V dropped 0 bases and J dropped 7 bases, with 22 bases sitting between them. The CDR3 DNA reads as TGCGCCAGCAGCCAAGATTCGGGTCGGGGGATGTGGGGGAATGAGCAGTTCTTC. Protein product: CASSQDSGRGMWGNEQFF.

V and J are TRBV19 and TRBJ2-7; D is uncertain. The germline CDR1 and CDR2 sequences are LNHDA and SQIVND (reference sequence). This CDR3 has 14 residues. V dropped 5 bases and J dropped 6 bases, with 17 bases sitting between them. DNA for the CDR3: TGTGCCAGTAGTCCTCCCCGCGACACTCGCGAGCAGTACTTC. Amino acid sequence: CASSPPRDTREQYF. Full variable domain (remainder filled in from reference TRBV19 and TRBJ2-7): DGGITQSPKYLFRKEGQNVTLSCEQNLNHDAMYWYRQDPGQGLRLIYYSQIVNDFQKGDIAEGYSVSREKKESFPLTVTSAQKNPTAFYLCASSPPRDTREQYFGPGTRLTVT.

The table lists this clonotype with many counts. The rearrangement joins TRBV5-1 to TRBJ1-2; D uncertain. With 2 bases removed from V and 2 bases from J, the gap between germline ends came to 10 bases. CDR1 and CDR2 (germline): SGHRS, YFSETQ. The CDR3 loop spans 14 amino acids. The CDR3 is CASSFDRVNYGYTF. The CDR3 bases are TGCGCCAGCAGCTTTGACCGGGTGAACTATGGCTACACCTTC.

This clonotype was seen only a few times. The chain has TRBV27 and TRBJ1-5; 9 nucleotides align to TRBD1. This CDR3 is 16 amino acids long. With V trimmed by 5 bases and J by 7 bases, 12 bases remained unmatched. CDR1 and CDR2 from the germline V gene are MNHEY and SMNVEV (reference sequence). The CDR3 DNA sequence: TGTGCCAGCAGTGATTGGACAGGGGTGGGGAGGCAGCCCCAGCATTTT. Translating gives CASSDWTGVGRQPQHF.

Many counts were recorded for this clonotype. The CDR3 sequence: CASSLGTGVSEKLFF. The DNA for the CDR3 is TGCGCCAGCAGCTTGGGTACGGGGGTGAGCGAAAAACTGTTTTTT. The V gene is TRBV5-1, the J gene TRBJ1-4, with D maybe TRBD1 (5 bases). Looked up from germline, CDR1 is SGHRS and CDR2 is YFSETQ. The CDR3 is 15 residues long. The V end was cut by 0 bases, the J end by 8 bases, with 14 bases between.

The chain carries TRBV7-2 and TRBJ2-7; TRBD2 is a possible D gene (5 bases). Trimming removed 4 bases at V and 6 bases at J, with 19 bases between. Germline CDR1 reads SGHTA; CDR2 reads FQGNSA. The CDR3 has 15 residues. The CDR3 coding sequence is TGTGCCAGCAGCTATAGGAGCGAGTCGGGAAGCGAGCAGTACTTC. The encoded protein is CASSYRSESGSEQYF.

This clonotype was counted only a few times. The V gene is TRBV5-1, the J gene TRBJ2-1, with D perhaps matching TRBD1 (5 bases). The germline V and J ends were trimmed by 4 bases and 0 bases, with 14 bases remaining between them. CDR1 SGHRS and CDR2 YFSETQ come from the germline V gene. There are 16 residues in the CDR3. CDR3 protein: CASSPWGQGSYNEQFF. CDR3 nucleotides: TGCGCCAGCAGCCCCTGGGGTCAGGGCTCCTACAATGAGCAGTTCTTC.

This clonotype has a count of ten or more. The J gene is TRBJ1-2, the V gene TRBV29-1; D gene uncertain. Germline lookup yields CDR1 SQVTM and CDR2 ANQGSEA. V lost 7 bases and J lost 4, with 13 bases in between. The CDR3 has 12 amino acids. CDR3 DNA: TGCAGCGCTGGAGGTGGACCCTATGGCTACACCTTC. Its protein product is CSAGGGPYGYTF. Together with reference TRBV29-1 and TRBJ1-2, the CDR3 gives the full variable domain: SAVISQKPSRDICQRGTSLTIQCQVDSQVTMMFWYRQQPGQSLTLIATANQGSEATYESGFVIDKFPISRPNLTFSTLTVSNMSPEDSSIYLCSAGGGPYGYTFGSGTRLTVV.

A single count supports this clonotype. Here the CDR3 omits its conserved ending phenylalanine or tryptophan, so a read error is the likely source. The rearrangement uses TRBV20-1 and TRBJ2-1, with 11 nucleotides matching TRBD2. The CDR3 runs 15 residues. The germline V gene has CDR1 DFQATT and CDR2 SNEGSKA (reference sequence). V lost 5 bases to trimming and J lost 0 bases; unmatched junction nucleotides: 3. The CDR3 is CSAWTSGYSYNEQFL. CDR3 nucleotide sequence: TGCAGTGCTTGGACTAGCGGGTACTCCTACAATGAGCAGTTCCTC.

This sequence joins TRBV20-1 and TRBJ1-5; 9 bases are shared with TRBD1. CDR1 is DFQATT and CDR2 is SNEGSKA in the germline V gene (reference sequence). The junction had 8 bases not matched to a gene; V was cut back by 3 bases and J by 2 bases. The CDR3 totals 16 residues. In DNA, the CDR3 is TGCAGTGCTAGGGAAACGGGACAGGGAGGCAATCAGCCCCAGCATTTT. It translates to CSARETGQGGNQPQHF.

V usage is TRBV20-1 and J usage is TRBJ2-7; D not certain. This CDR3 is built from 11 residues. V lost 6 bases, J lost 0 bases, and 6 bases lay in between. Germline values: CDR1 DFQATT, CDR2 SNEGSKA (reference sequence). CDR3 residues: CSALDSYEQYF. The CDR3 DNA sequence: TGCAGTGCCCTGGACTCCTACGAGCAGTACTTC.

This clonotype occurred a few times. V usage is TRBV2 and J usage is TRBJ1-1; TRBD1 might be the D (5 bases). The germline V and J ends were trimmed by 1 base and 1 base, with 10 bases remaining between them. Germline CDR1 and CDR2: SNHLY and FYNNEI. CDR3 length equals 15 residues. DNA for the CDR3: TGTGCCAGCAGTGAAGGGTTCGGACAGAACACTGAAGCTTTCTTT. This translates into CASSEGFGQNTEAFF.

CDR3 amino acids: CASRPEAGGGETQYF. CDR3 nucleotide sequence: TGCGCCAGCAGACCTGAAGCGGGAGGCGGCGAAACCCAGTACTTC. The chain links TRBV5-1 to TRBJ2-5; 9 nucleotides match TRBD2. Trimming cost V 5 bases and J 8 bases; bases outside gene matches: 13. Per germline, CDR1 SGHRS and CDR2 YFSETQ. CDR3 length equals 15 residues.

This clonotype was counted at least ten times. V is TRBV10-3 and J is TRBJ2-1, with D perhaps matching TRBD2 (5 bases). The V gene's germline CDR1 is ENHRY and CDR2 SYGVKD. V was cut by 11 bases and J by 5 bases, with 28 bases left in between. This CDR3 spans 17 amino acids. The CDR3 sequence: CASTTMRVSSPDNEQFF. Here the CDR3 DNA reads TGTGCCTCAACAACGATGCGGGTTAGTAGTCCCGACAATGAGCAGTTCTTC.

The rearrangement joins TRBV7-2 to TRBJ2-1; 9 positions match TRBD2. Trimming removed 5 bases from V and 13 bases from J; junction bases left unmatched: 9. This CDR3 has 13 residues. Per germline, CDR1 SGHTA and CDR2 FQGNSA. CDR3: CASSITLAGSQFF. CDR3 coding DNA: TGTGCCAGCAGCATCACGCTAGCGGGGTCTCAGTTCTTC.

This clonotype was seen many times. At one end, the junction sequence differs from germline, possibly due to a read error. The chain carries TRBV5-6 and TRBJ2-1, with TRBD2 matching 9 bases. Germline V gene data show CDR1 as SGHDT and CDR2 as YYEEEE. The CDR3 runs to 13 residues. CDR3 bases: TGTGTCAGCAGCCCGGGACTAGCCAATGAGCAGTTCTTC. It yields the protein CVSSPGLANEQFF.

This clonotype was seen repeatedly, ten times or more. The gene calls are TRBV12-3 or TRBV12-4 and TRBJ2-3; D is ambiguous. This CDR3 spans 14 amino acids. Trimming removed 2 bases at V and 2 bases at J, with 8 bases between. The CDR3 sequence: CASSLNPVTDTQYF. CDR3 DNA sequence: TGTGCCAGCAGTTTAAATCCAGTCACAGATACGCAGTATTTT.